A single sample gave rise to the 31 T cell receptor beta chains below, sequenced in a study of CD4 and CD8 cells across lung adenocarcinoma regions. Each CDR3 protein gets one entry after TCRdb re-called the PCR reads with MiXCR. The repertoire holds some 20,000 distinct CDR3 sequences, with roughly half as singletons. Sequencing was done on a sample of CD8+ T cells from the center of a lung tumor. These receptor sequences come from a female donor with lung adenocarcinoma. The CD4 and CD8 labels of this study may be unreliable.

This chain uses TRBV6-4 with TRBJ2-3, with 7 bases aligning to TRBD2. The J call may be mistaken, given a closer DNA end match to TRBJ2-5. The CDR3 is 16 residues long. The germline V gene encodes CDR1 MRHNA and CDR2 SNTAGT. CDR3 region: CASSDSSSGSRSTQYF. The CDR3 DNA is TGTGCCAGCAGTGACTCCTCTAGCGGTTCGCGTAGTACCCAGTACTTC.

This clonotype was detected a few times. The chain uses TRBV7-2 and TRBJ1-2; D is ambiguous. This CDR3 has 13 amino acids. Germline loops: CDR1 SGHTA, CDR2 FQGNSA. V was trimmed by 1 base and J by 8 bases, leaving 11 bases between them. CDR3 protein: CASSLGSLRGYTF. The CDR3 region has the DNA TGTGCCAGCAGCTTAGGGTCCCTGAGGGGCTACACCTTC. Full variable domain (missing parts from reference TRBV7-2 and TRBJ1-2): GAGVSQSPSNKVTEKGKDVELRCDPISGHTALYWYRQSLGQGLEFLIYFQGNSAPDKSGLPSDRFSAERTGGSVSTLTIQRTQQEDSAVYLCASSLGSLRGYTFGSGTRLTVV.

The chain has TRBV6-5 and TRBJ1-3; D call uncertain. Germline assignment: CDR1 MNHEY and CDR2 SVGAGI. V lost 0 bases, J lost 0 bases, and 9 bases lay in between. This CDR3 has 16 residues. Here the CDR3 DNA reads TGTGCCAGCAGTTACTCAAGGCCGAGCTCTGGAAACACCATATATTTT. Its protein product is CASSYSRPSSGNTIYF.

The V call is TRBV10-1, the J call TRBJ2-1, with TRBD2 identical over 10 bases. The length of the CDR3 is 15 residues. Trimming removed 7 bases from V and 10 bases from J; junction bases left unmatched: 13. Germline loops: CDR1 WNHNN, CDR2 SYGVQD (reference sequence). CDR3 protein: CASMSTSGNSYEQFF. The CDR3 nucleotides are TGCGCCAGCATGAGTACTAGCGGGAACTCCTACGAGCAGTTCTTC.

This clonotype was recorded at least ten times. DNA of the CDR3: TGTGCCAGCAGTGGCAACAGGGTCTCCTCTGGAAACACCATATATTTT. This gives the protein CASSGNRVSSGNTIYF. The chain recombines TRBV6-1 with TRBJ1-3; D might be TRBD1 (6 bases). The V gene lost 4 bases and the J gene lost 0 bases, with 13 bases spanning the gap. Germline values: CDR1 MNHNS, CDR2 SASEGT. The CDR3 totals 16 residues.

The J gene is TRBJ1-5, the V gene TRBV6-1; D may be TRBD1 (5 bases). Trimming took off 2 bases at V and 7 bases at J, with 12 bases between the two ends. Germline CDR1 MNHNS, CDR2 SASEGT. CDR3 length: 14 residues. The CDR3 region has the DNA TGTGCCAGCAGTGAACAGGGAGCCTGGCAGCCCCAGCATTTT. Residues: CASSEQGAWQPQHF.

This chain connects TRBV4-1 to TRBJ2-4; no reliable D call. The germline V and J ends were trimmed by 4 bases and 13 bases, with 17 bases remaining between them. The CDR3 runs 13 residues. The germline V gene encodes CDR1 MGHRA and CDR2 YSYEKL. CDR3 in DNA: TGCGCCAGCAGCCTCACGGGCGACGTCGGCCAGTACTTC. It encodes CASSLTGDVGQYF.

The chain carries TRBV4-1 and TRBJ2-1; the D gene is possibly TRBD2 (5 bases). The CDR3 is made up of 14 amino acids. Germline CDR1 and CDR2: MGHRA and YSYEKL. The germline V and J ends were trimmed by 2 bases and 7 bases, with 12 bases remaining between them. The CDR3 here is CASSQREGMNEQFF. In DNA, the CDR3 is TGCGCCAGCAGCCAACGGGAAGGGATGAATGAGCAGTTCTTC.

The V call is TRBV6-1, the J call TRBJ2-4; D assignment may be TRBD1 or TRBD2 (6 bases each). Gene TRBJ2-3 matches the end of the DNA better, so the J call may be wrong. The CDR3 is made up of 16 amino acids. Germline V gene sequence: CDR1 MNHNS, CDR2 SASEGT. CDR3: CASSEEGGGAKNTQYF. In nucleotides, the CDR3 is TGTGCCAGCAGTGAAGAGGGGGGAGGAGCGAAAAACACGCAGTATTTT.

This clonotype has ten or more counts. A read error may be the cause here, since a much bigger clone is one base away. The chain has TRBV6-5 and TRBJ2-1; 12 nucleotides match TRBD1. The DNA matches TRBJ2-7 better at its end, which makes the J call doubtful. Germline V lookup: CDR1 MNHEY, CDR2 SVGAGI. The CDR3 totals 19 residues. The CDR3 region is CASSYKPIPRDRGPNEQYF. CDR3 DNA: TGTGCCAGCAGTTACAAACCCATACCCCGGGACAGGGGGCCAAATGAGCAGTACTTC.

This chain uses TRBV12-3 or TRBV12-4 with TRBJ2-1, with D hard to call. The length of the CDR3 is 16 residues. V was pared by 1 base and J by 5 bases, with 15 bases between. The CDR3 spells CASSLGEGPLNNEQFF. In DNA form, the CDR3 reads TGTGCCAGCAGTTTAGGGGAAGGGCCCCTAAACAATGAGCAGTTCTTC.

In its sample, this clonotype was seen many times. This sequence joins TRBV6-5 and TRBJ1-2, with D unclear. Trimming shortened V by 0 bases and J by 4 bases, and 6 bases separated the two germline ends. Looked up from germline, CDR1 is MNHEY and CDR2 is SVGAGI. The CDR3 is 13 residues long. The CDR3 bases are TGTGCCAGCAGTTACTCGACTGTCTATGGCTACACCTTC. Its protein product is CASSYSTVYGYTF.

This chain links TRBV6-5 with TRBJ2-3, with D maybe TRBD1 (5 bases). The J call could be wrong; TRBJ2-7 is a better fit for the DNA end. Germline assignment: CDR1 MNHEY and CDR2 SVGAGI. This CDR3 has 15 amino acids. Here the CDR3 DNA reads TGTGCCAGGGGTTACGCAGGGAAGGAGAAAGATACGCAGTACTTC. This encodes CARGYAGKEKDTQYF.

This clonotype was picked up one time. This rearrangement joins TRBV6-5 to TRBJ2-4; D is undetermined. Germline lookup yields CDR1 MNHEY and CDR2 SVGAGI. V was clipped by 0 bases and J by 13 bases, with 16 bases between them. The CDR3 is 14 residues long. The CDR3 region is CASSYSPLEDMQYF. The CDR3 bases are TGTGCCAGCAGTTACTCTCCTCTAGAAGATATGCAGTACTTC.

This clonotype was detected only once. J is TRBJ1-1 and V is TRBV11-2, with D possibly matching TRBD1 (5 bases). The CDR3 covers 14 residues. Between the trimmed V and J ends, which lost 4 bases and 4 bases, there was a span of 13 bases. Germline CDR1 reads SGHAT; CDR2 reads FQNNGV. The CDR3 sequence is CASSSSAGFTEAFF. The CDR3 nucleotides read TGTGCCAGCAGCTCAAGTGCAGGGTTCACTGAAGCTTTCTTT.

In its sample, this clonotype was seen a few times. The chain joins TRBV10-3 to TRBJ2-5; possibly TRBD1 or TRBD2 for D (5 bases each). The CDR3 runs to 13 residues. V lost 6 bases and J 4 bases, leaving 12 bases between the germline ends. Germline CDR1 ENHRY, CDR2 SYGVKD. As DNA, the CDR3 is TGTGCCATCAGGGGGGACGTCGGAGAGACCCAGTACTTC. Protein product: CAIRGDVGETQYF.

The rearrangement joins TRBV6-1 to TRBJ2-5; perhaps D is TRBD1 or TRBD2 (5 bases each). The J call may be in error: the DNA end matches TRBJ2-7 better. This CDR3 is 14 amino acids long. Germline V gene sequence: CDR1 MNHNS, CDR2 SASEGT. CDR3 DNA sequence: TGTGCCAGCACCCCAAAGGGACGGACCTACGAGCAGTACTTC. It translates to CASTPKGRTYEQYF.

This chain links TRBV6-1 with TRBJ2-5; D possibly matches TRBD1 or TRBD2 (6 bases each). The ends were cut back, 8 bases at V and 11 bases at J, with 30 bases in the middle. The CDR3 has 16 residues. Germline CDR1 and CDR2: MNHNS and SASEGT. Here the CDR3 DNA reads TGTGCCAGCGCGGCGCTCGGGGGCCGGGACCAAGAGATTCAGTACTTC. Encoded protein: CASAALGGRDQEIQYF.

This clonotype was seen a few times. The chain links TRBV7-2 to TRBJ2-5; tentatively, D is TRBD1 (6 bases). The germline CDR1 and CDR2 sequences are SGHTA and FQGNSA. The germline V and J ends were trimmed by 2 bases and 2 bases, with 6 bases remaining between them. The CDR3 covers 13 residues. The CDR3 coding sequence is TGTGCCAGCAGCTTACAGGGGCAAGAGACCCAGTACTTC. This gives the protein CASSLQGQETQYF.

The CDR3 DNA sequence: TGTGCCAGCACCTGGACGGGCACTGAAGCTTTCTTT. Translation gives CASTWTGTEAFF. V gene TRBV6-1 combines with J gene TRBJ1-1; D gene unclear. The CDR3 sequence is 12 residues long. Germline V CDR1 and CDR2: MNHNS, SASEGT. Trimming pared 7 bases from V and 4 bases from J, leaving 10 bases between.

A word on this clonotype: One end of the junction does not line up with germline, which may come from a read error. This chain links TRBV6-1 with TRBJ2-4, with a tentative D call TRBD1 (6 bases). The CDR3 runs to 14 residues. CDR1 and CDR2 from the germline V gene are MNHNS and SASEGT. Written as DNA, the CDR3 is TGTGCCGGCAGGGACCAGACAGGCAAAGATACGCAGTACTTC. Its protein is CAGRDQTGKDTQYF.

V is TRBV6-5 and J is TRBJ2-3, with D possibly being TRBD1 (5 bases). The assigned J gene may be wrong: the sequence end matches TRBJ2-5 better. This CDR3 comprises 16 residues. The germline CDR1 and CDR2 sequences are MNHEY and SVGAGI. CDR3 protein: CASSYSGLVARKTQYF. The CDR3, as DNA: TGTGCCAGCAGTTACTCGGGGCTGGTAGCCAGAAAGACCCAGTACTTC.

This clonotype is judged medium-sized. The V call is TRBV11-3, the J call TRBJ2-5; 8 bases match TRBD1. The trim removed 5 bases at V and 3 bases at J, leaving 2 bases unmatched. Germline CDR1 is SGHNT and CDR2 is YENEEA. The CDR3 is 13 residues long. The CDR3: CASSQGQEETQYF. The DNA of the CDR3 is TGTGCCAGCAGCCAGGGACAGGAAGAGACCCAGTACTTC. Filled out from reference TRBV11-3 and TRBJ2-5, the complete variable domain reads EAGVVQSPRYKIIEKKQPVAFWCNPISGHNTLYWYLQNLGQGPELLIRYENEEAVDDSQLPKDRFSAERLKGVDSTLKIQPAELGDSAVYLCASSQGQEETQYFGPGTRLLVL.

This rearrangement joins TRBV10-2 to TRBJ2-1; the D gene is possibly TRBD1 (5 bases). The germline V and J ends were trimmed by 8 bases and 5 bases, with 13 bases remaining between them. The CDR3 extends over 13 amino acids. Germline V gene sequence: CDR1 WSHSY, CDR2 SAAADI. CDR3 region: CASSLTRDNEQFF. CDR3 in DNA: TGCGCCAGCTCGCTCACCAGGGACAATGAGCAGTTCTTC.

The J gene is TRBJ2-1, the V gene TRBV10-1; 14 positions agree with TRBD2. The CDR3 length is 16 residues. Germline lookup yields CDR1 WNHNN and CDR2 SYGVQD (reference sequence). V gave up 6 bases and J gave up 7 bases; unmatched junction bases: 8. CDR3 bases: TGCGCCAGCAGCGGGACTAGCGGGAGAAATTTGAATGAGCAGTTCTTC. Amino acids: CASSGTSGRNLNEQFF.

This clonotype has a handful of counts. The chain uses TRBV6-1 and TRBJ2-5; 10 bases fit TRBD1. Per germline, CDR1 MNHNS and CDR2 SASEGT. V lost 6 bases and J lost 7; bases outside the gene matches: 8. The CDR3 extends over 14 amino acids. CDR3 bases: TGTGCCAGCAGACGACAGGGGGCATCGGGGACCCAGTACTTC. This sequence encodes CASRRQGASGTQYF.

This clonotype has only a few counts. This chain connects TRBV27 to TRBJ2-1; D unresolved. The CDR3 is made up of 13 amino acids. Trimming took 5 bases from V and 6 from J, leaving 11 bases between them. Germline CDR1 is MNHEY and CDR2 is SMNVEV (reference sequence). This chain's CDR3 is CASSITRFNEQFF. DNA of the CDR3: TGTGCCAGCAGTATCACTCGTTTCAATGAGCAGTTCTTC.

Notes on this clonotype: A read error is likely, as this CDR3 ends without the conserved phenylalanine or tryptophan. This chain links TRBV7-6 with TRBJ2-5; TRBD2 aligns across 8 bases. Germline V gene sequence: CDR1 SGHVS, CDR2 FNYEAQ. J lost 7 bases, V lost 5 bases, and 12 bases had no gene match. The length of the CDR3 is 15 residues. CDR3: CASSPALAGTRTQYL. The DNA of the CDR3 is TGTGCCAGCAGCCCGGCCTTAGCGGGGACCAGGACCCAGTACTTG.

The chain recombines TRBV7-2 with TRBJ2-7, with a weak D call TRBD2 (6 bases). The germline gives CDR1 SGHTA, CDR2 FQGNSA. This CDR3 has 16 residues. Trimming cost V 1 base and J 7 bases, with 20 bases left between them. The CDR3 sequence is CASSLVGGGSHNEQYF. In DNA form, the CDR3 reads TGTGCCAGCAGCTTAGTCGGCGGAGGGTCTCACAATGAGCAGTACTTC. Based on the CDR3 plus reference TRBV7-2 and TRBJ2-7, the full variable domain is GAGVSQSPSNKVTEKGKDVELRCDPISGHTALYWYRQSLGQGLEFLIYFQGNSAPDKSGLPSDRFSAERTGGSVSTLTIQRTQQEDSAVYLCASSLVGGGSHNEQYFGPGTRLTVT.

The rearrangement joins TRBV27 to TRBJ1-5; 8 bases fit TRBD1. The germline V gene encodes CDR1 MNHEY and CDR2 SMNVEV (reference sequence). There are 14 residues in the CDR3. V was pared by 5 bases and J by 4 bases, with 4 bases of the junction left unmatched. The CDR3 loop reads CASSNRQGNQPQHF. As DNA, the CDR3 is TGTGCCAGCAGTAACCGACAGGGGAATCAGCCCCAGCATTTT.

The rearrangement uses TRBV10-3 and TRBJ2-1; 9 nucleotides line up with TRBD2. With 5 bases clipped from V and 7 bases from J, the junction kept 6 bases outside the gene matches. From germline, CDR1 is ENHRY and CDR2 SYGVKD. The CDR3 is 14 residues long. CDR3 bases: TGTGCCATCAGTCCGGGACTAGCCCTAAATGAGCAGTTCTTC. It encodes CAISPGLALNEQFF.